This T cell receptor (beta chain) was captured in a study of blood T cells in healthy people across ages. This clonotype has ten or more counts. What it recognizes is unknown. Study observations and caveats: Roughly linearly, TCR beta diversity per million T cells fell as age increased.

The CDR3 covers 15 residues. Trimming at V came to 5 bases and at J to 6 bases, leaving 8 bases not matched to a gene. Germline V gives CDR1 LGHNA, CDR2 YSLEER. With a J-beta primer mix and a sample-barcoded 5' primer, a second PCR ran about 7 to 12 cycles. In TCRdb, the 5' RACE reads were re-called with MiXCR into one record per CDR3 protein. The table has more than 1,000,000 distinct CDR3 sequences, approximately 25% seen once. These data were also filed under a second study, of T cells of mothers and their children. That publication notes: Donation came from a few healthy Caucasian mothers together with their six children. Reads obtained per mother exceeded 9.5 million TCR beta CDR3 reads, with approximately 3 million obtained per child.

The TCR comes from a girl aged 2-10 years in good health. Sequenced: blood. The V call is TRBV4-3, the J call TRBJ1-2; the match to TRBD1 covers 11 bases. The CDR3 protein is CASSFLRTGGNGYTF. The CDR3 DNA follows: TGCGCCAGCAGCTTTCTACGGACAGGGGGCAATGGCTACACCTTC.